Sequencing of this T cell receptor beta chain was carried out in a study of T cell responses to AZD1222 COVID-19 vaccine. General study results and limits: Close to half of all spike-specific TCRs reportedly target regions of the variants that are unmutated.

TCRdb's table, derived via immunoSEQ multiplex PCR, lists solely in-frame clones and lacks some. The table includes tens of thousands of clones, around 89% detected once. Remarks on this clone: Its specificity is not known.

CDR3 length equals 15 residues. CDR1 and CDR2 (germline): LNHDA, SQIVND (reference sequence). V lost 3 bases and J lost 7, with 16 bases in between. The sequence came from an adult in good health. Here the sequenced sample was peripheral blood, taken on day 0 of AZD1222 vaccination. This chain joins TRBV19 and TRBJ1-5; D is possibly TRBD1 (5 bases). The CDR3 DNA sequence: TGTGCCAGTAGTATCGACATGGGGCCCGACCAGCCCCAGCATTTT. Its protein product is CASSIDMGPDQPQHF.